The T cell receptor (beta chain) under discussion was sequenced for a study of cytomegalovirus exposure and HLA in healthy donors. Study-wide background: Early released data comprised 75 million to 100 million unique TCRs from HLA-typed donors. Study conclusions and caveats: A later analysis showed HLA-associated TCR beta chains outstripping equally common others in clonal expansion.

Healthy bone marrow donors made up the donor group. 13 Jbeta primers and 60 Vbeta primers were used for the PCR. Sequencing was performed with immunoSEQ multiplex PCR; in TCRdb, only in-frame clones are kept and a portion is missing. The sample yields under 130,000 clones, roughly 70% seen once. Concerning this clone: Its antigen remains unknown.

This CDR3 region has 15 residues. The V and J ends lost 7 bases and 0 bases respectively, with 13 bases between them. Germline V lookup: CDR1 SNHLY, CDR2 FYNNEI. This sequence originates from a woman aged 45 to 65 in good health and CMV-seronegative. Material for sequencing was PBMCs. The chain is built from TRBV2 and TRBJ1-5, with D possibly being TRBD1 (5 bases). For the CDR3, the DNA is TGTGCCAGCACCGAAGGGAGGGGTAGCAATCAGCCCCAGCATTTT. Amino acid sequence: CASTEGRGSNQPQHF.